Listed below are T cell receptor beta chains from one sample, sequenced in a study of shared clonotypes between healthy human individuals. The data were produced by immunoSEQ multiplex PCR, yet TCRdb's version contains in-frame clones alone and is incomplete. The profile shows about 2.2 million clones, around 95% of them singletons. The source material was naive CD8+ T cells from PBMCs. The receptors were gathered from a man younger than 30 in good health. Some clones in this sample may be carry-over from other donors' samples. CDR3s include the opening cysteine and the closing phenylalanine or tryptophan. The D gene is left open where the match is weak. Not every row has a clone size; where given, it reads once, few, many or a size class.

NA | NA | TRBJ1-5 | TRBV27 | TGTGCCAGCAGTTTGAGTGGGATTCAGCCCCAGCATTTT | CASSLSGIQPQHF
NA | NA | TRBJ2-7 | TRBV7-8 | TGTGCCAGCAGCTCTACCTCGGGGTGGGGTAGCTCCTACGAGCAGTACTTC | CASSSTSGWGSSYEQYF
TRBD1 | NA | TRBJ2-1 | TRBV5-1 | TGCGCCAGCGGACAGGGCTCCTACAATGAGCAGTTCTTC | CASGQGSYNEQFF
NA | NA | TRBJ2-7 | TRBV11-1 | TGTGCCAGCAGCGTCGCAAACTCCTACGAGCAGTACTTC | CASSVANSYEQYF
TRBD2 | NA | TRBJ2-3 | TRBV4-1 | TGCGCCAGCAGCCAAAGGGATTGGGGGGGTGGCACAGATACGCAGTATTTT | CASSQRDWGGGTDTQYF
NA | once | TRBJ1-4 | TRBV14 | TGTGCCAGCCGGGCTAACTCCGGGGGGCAGGGACTGTTTTTT | CASRANSGGQGLFF
NA | NA | TRBJ1-1 | TRBV29-1 | TGCAGCGTTGGGTTCTCCGCCAGCATGAACACTGAAGCTTTCTTT | CSVGFSASMNTEAFF
TRBD1 | once | TRBJ2-7 | TRBV2 | TGTGCCAGCAGTGCCCGATTTGGGACAGGGGGCCCCTCCCCTAGCGGGTCCCACGAGCAGTACTTC | CASSARFGTGGPSPSGSHEQYF
NA | NA | TRBJ1-4 | TRBV6-5 | TGTGCCAGCAGTTACCTCTGGGGGCGAGGTAATGAAAAACTGTTTTTT | CASSYLWGRGNEKLFF
NA | once | TRBJ2-1 | TRBV4-3 | TGCGCCAGCAGCCAAGATGGCTCACGATACAATGAGCAGTTCTTC | CASSQDGSRYNEQFF
NA | NA | TRBJ2-7 | TRBV6-1 | TGTGCCAGCAGTGAAGGAATTAGCGGACCTTACGAGCAGTACTTC | CASSEGISGPYEQYF
TRBD1 | NA | TRBJ1-2 | TRBV28 | TGTGCCAGCAGCCATTGGACAGGGGAAATTTATGGCTACACCTTC | CASSHWTGEIYGYTF
TRBD2 | NA | TRBJ2-3 | TRBV19 | TGTGCCAGTAGTAATAGCTGGACTAGCGGGAGTTTTTCAGATACGCAGTATTTT | CASSNSWTSGSFSDTQYF
TRBD2 | NA | TRBJ2-2 | TRBV28 | TGTGCCAGCAGTAAAAGCGGGAGGGCCTTGGGGACCGGGGAGCTGTTTTTT | CASSKSGRALGTGELFF
TRBD2 | NA | TRBJ2-3 | TRBV19 | TGTGCCAGTAGTATCGGGACTAGCGTCACAGATACGCAGTATTTT | CASSIGTSVTDTQYF
NA | NA | TRBJ2-3 | TRBV14 | TGTGCCAGCAGCCAAGACACCCCAGATACGCAGTATTTT | CASSQDTPDTQYF
NA | NA | TRBJ2-7 | TRBV21-1 | TGTGCCAGCAGCAAAGTAGGGGCGGGGGTTTGGGAGCAGTACTTC | CASSKVGAGVWEQYF
NA | NA | TRBJ2-7 | TRBV27 | TGTGCCAGCTTACTGGGGCGCGAGCAGTACTTC | CASLLGREQYF
TRBD2 | NA | TRBJ2-7 | TRBV15 | TGTGCCACCAGCAGACTTCGGGAGGGCACCTACGAGCAGTACTTC | CATSRLREGTYEQYF
NA | NA | TRBJ2-7 | TRBV28 | TGTGCCAGCAGCCCGACAGGAGAACTCACCCGCTACGAGCAGTACTTC | CASSPTGELTRYEQYF
NA | NA | TRBJ2-1 | TRBV29-1 | TGCAGCGTTGAAGATTACGGGGACCATGAGCAGTTCTTC | CSVEDYGDHEQFF
NA | NA | TRBJ2-5 | TRBV4-2 | TGTGCCAGCAGCCAAGATAACGGGGCGGGTGAGACCCAGTACTTC | CASSQDNGAGETQYF
TRBD2 | NA | TRBJ2-1 | TRBV13 | TGTGCCAGCCGCAAAGCGGGAGGGAGGTTCGATGAGCAGTTCTTC | CASRKAGGRFDEQFF
TRBD2 | NA | TRBJ2-1 | TRBV7-9 | TGTGCCAGCAGCTTAGAAGCGGGAGGGTTCAATGAGCAGTTCTTC | CASSLEAGGFNEQFF
NA | NA | TRBJ2-7 | TRBV27 | TGTGCCAGCAGTTTAAATGCACGGGGTCCCTACGAGCAGTACTTC | CASSLNARGPYEQYF
TRBD2 | once | TRBJ2-7 | TRBV6-1 | TGTGCCAGCAGTGAAGGGGGGGGACCAGCCTACGAGCAGTACTTC | CASSEGGGPAYEQYF
NA | NA | TRBJ1-4 | TRBV9 | TGTGCCAGCAGCCCCACGCGGGGAACTGAAAAACTGTTTTTT | CASSPTRGTEKLFF
NA | NA | TRBJ1-2 | TRBV14 | TGTGCCAGCAGCCCAAGTCCCGCAGGGTTATATGGCTACACCTTC | CASSPSPAGLYGYTF
TRBD1 | NA | TRBJ1-1 | TRBV7-2 | TGTGCCAGCCGACAGGGGGCCGCTGAAGCTTTCTTT | CASRQGAAEAFF
NA | NA | TRBJ1-2 | TRBV7-3 | TGTGCCAGCAGCTCAGGGGCAGGGATGGGATACTATGGCTACACCTTC | CASSSGAGMGYYGYTF
NA | NA | TRBJ2-4 | TRBV11-2 | TGTGCCAGCAGCTTAGGCTCCTGGGGTAACATTCAGTACTTC | CASSLGSWGNIQYF
NA | NA | TRBJ1-1 | TRBV9 | TGTGCCAGCAGCGTAGCCGGACGTGGGAACACTGAAGCTTTCTTT | CASSVAGRGNTEAFF
TRBD2 | NA | TRBJ2-7 | TRBV7-2 | TGTGCCAGCAGTAGCGGGGGGGTCTACGAGCAGTACTTC | CASSSGGVYEQYF
NA | NA | TRBJ1-2 | TRBV30 | TGTGCCTGGAGTTACGGGACCAATTATGGCTACACCTTC | CAWSYGTNYGYTF
NA | NA | TRBJ2-1 | TRBV4-3 | TGCGCCAGCAGCCAAGATGGGAGCTGGAATGAGCAGTTCTTC | CASSQDGSWNEQFF
TRBD1 | NA | TRBJ1-2 | TRBV29-1 | TGCAGCGTTTCAGGGGGCGGGGACTATGGCTACACCTTC | CSVSGGGDYGYTF
TRBD2 | NA | TRBJ2-5 | TRBV10-3 | TGTGCCACGGGGGGGTGGGAGATCGAGACCCAGTACTTC | CATGGWEIETQYF
NA | NA | TRBJ2-1 | TRBV9 | TGTGCCAGCAGCGTAGTACTAGTAGGTGAGCAGTTCTTC | CASSVVLVGEQFF
NA | once | TRBJ2-5 | TRBV9 | TGTGCCAGCAGCGCGGGCGATGAGGTACGGTCCCGAGAGACCCAGTACTTC | CASSAGDEVRSRETQYF
NA | NA | TRBJ2-7 | TRBV28 | TGTGCCAGCTCCCCCGGGCTACCATCATACGAGCAGTACTTC | CASSPGLPSYEQYF
NA | NA | TRBJ1-1 | TRBV27 | TGTGCCAGCAGTTTATCTCTCGGGGGTGGTTCGGCTTTCTTT | CASSLSLGGGSAFF
NA | NA | TRBJ2-7 | TRBV5-1 | TGCGCCAGCAGCTTCGTTGGGTACGAGCAGTACTTC | CASSFVGYEQYF
NA | NA | TRBJ2-3 | TRBV7-8 | TGTGCCAGCAGCTTCGGCAGCACAGATACGCAGTATTTT | CASSFGSTDTQYF
NA | NA | TRBJ2-7 | TRBV30 | TGTGCCTGGAGTGTACCAGAGGGCCACCCCTCCGAGCAGTACTTC | CAWSVPEGHPSEQYF
TRBD1 | NA | TRBJ2-7 | TRBV7-8 | TGTGCCAGCAGCCTAGGAGGGACAGGGAGCTACGAGCAGTACTTC | CASSLGGTGSYEQYF
TRBD2 | once | TRBJ2-1 | TRBV7-3 | TGTGCCAGCAGCTTTGGCCCCGGGACTAGCGGGACCTATGAGCAGTTCTTC | CASSFGPGTSGTYEQFF
NA | NA | TRBJ1-5 | TRBV19 | TGTGCCATCTCGCCCAGAGCAGGGTCGAATCAGCCCCAGCATTTT | CAISPRAGSNQPQHF
NA | NA | TRBJ2-1 | TRBV6-1 | TGTGCCAGCAGTGCCTTCAATGAGCAGTTCTTC | CASSAFNEQFF
NA | NA | TRBJ2-3 | TRBV25-1 | TGTGCCAGCAGTGAATTTGCAGGGGAAGATACGCAGTATTTT | CASSEFAGEDTQYF
NA | NA | TRBJ2-3 | TRBV5-4 | TGTGCCAGCAGCTTGCCCGAGCCAGATACGCAGTATTTT | CASSLPEPDTQYF
NA | NA | TRBJ2-1 | TRBV6-1 | TGTGCCAGCAGTGATGCTGGACTTGGGGATGAGCAGTTCTTC | CASSDAGLGDEQFF
TRBD2 | NA | TRBJ2-7 | TRBV28 | TGTGCCAGCAGTGCCGGGACTAGCCTGCTCTACGAGCAGTACTTC | CASSAGTSLLYEQYF
TRBD1 | NA | TRBJ1-5 | TRBV15 | TGTGCCACCAGCAGTAGGGGGCAGGGATGGAATCAGCCCCAGCATTTT | CATSSRGQGWNQPQHF
NA | NA | TRBJ2-7 | TRBV19 | TGTGCCAGTAGTATGAGAACATCCTACGAGCAGTACTTC | CASSMRTSYEQYF
NA | NA | TRBJ2-2 | TRBV27 | TGTGCCAGCGCCATGGGGGGACCCACCGGGGAGCTGTTTTTT | CASAMGGPTGELFF